The 11 T cell receptor beta chains in this list originate from one sample, sequenced in a study of T cells in Graves' hyperthyroidism and ophthalmopathy. Regions amplified from RNA transcripts were the TCR beta CDR3 regions. The HTBI primer set was used in a first-round RT-PCR of the TCR CDR3. One entry per CDR3 protein, called by TCRdb with MiXCR from the multiplex PCR reads. The sample lists approximately 420,000 distinct CDR3 sequences; about 15% were seen once. Sequencing input: blood. The source of these receptors is a woman in her twenties or thirties with Graves' hyperthyroidism.

The V and J genes are TRBV28 and TRBJ2-1; no firm D call. Germline CDR1 reads MDHEN; CDR2 reads SYDVKM. V dropped 3 bases and J dropped 7 bases, with 16 bases sitting between them. CDR3 length equals 15 residues. CDR3 in amino acids: CASSFLGQDQNEQFF. CDR3 sequence (DNA): TGTGCCAGCAGTTTTCTTGGGCAGGACCAAAATGAGCAGTTCTTC.

This clonotype was detected a few times. The chain uses TRBV9 and TRBJ2-2, with 11 nucleotides matching TRBD2. Trimming took 3 bases from V and 1 from J; bases not matched to a gene: 11. The CDR3 totals 19 residues. Germline CDR1 and CDR2: SGDLS and YYNGEE. CDR3 region: CASSARVLAGGLNTGELFF. As DNA, the CDR3 is TGTGCCAGCAGCGCCCGTGTGCTAGCGGGAGGCCTGAACACCGGGGAGCTGTTTTTT.

There are a few counts of this clonotype. The V call is TRBV5-5, the J call TRBJ1-4; TRBD1 matches at 7 bases. J gave up 4 bases and V 4 bases, and 13 bases lay outside the gene matches. CDR1 and CDR2 from the germline V gene are SGHKS and YYEKEE (reference sequence). The CDR3 runs 17 residues. The CDR3, as DNA: TGTGCCAGCAGCCCTGGGACCTCGACAGGGAATAATGAAAAACTGTTTTTT. This gives the protein CASSPGTSTGNNEKLFF.

This clonotype was recorded at least ten times. J is TRBJ1-1 and V is TRBV28; TRBD1 matches at 7 bases. The length of the CDR3 is 14 residues. Germline CDR1 and CDR2: MDHEN and SYDVKM. V lost 6 bases to trimming and J lost 1 base; unmatched junction nucleotides: 5. CDR3 in DNA: TGTGCCAGCAGACCGGGACAGAGGAACACTGAAGCTTTCTTT. It codes for CASRPGQRNTEAFF.

This clonotype has at least ten counts. V usage is TRBV7-9 and J usage is TRBJ2-5; D call uncertain. The CDR3 spans 12 residues. CDR1 SEHNR and CDR2 FQNEAQ come from the germline V gene (reference sequence). V lost 1 base and J lost 5, with 5 bases in between. In nucleotides, the CDR3 is TGTGCCAGCAGCTTAGTGGAGGAGACCCAGTACTTC. It encodes CASSLVEETQYF. Drawing the rest from reference TRBV7-9 and TRBJ2-5, the complete variable domain is DTGVSQNPRHKITKRGQNVTFRCDPISEHNRLYWYRQTLGQGPEFLTYFQNEAQLEKSRLLSDRFSAERPKGSFSTLEIQRTEQGDSAMYLCASSLVEETQYFGPGTRLLVL.

This clonotype has a count of ten or more. The chain uses TRBV3-1 and TRBJ2-1; no clear D gene. The CDR3 is 14 residues long. Per germline, CDR1 LGHDT and CDR2 YNNKEL (reference sequence). Trimming cost V 5 bases and J 0 bases, with 8 bases left between them. The CDR3 DNA reads TGTGCCAGCAGCGTAAGAAGCTCCTACAATGAGCAGTTCTTC. Protein product: CASSVRSSYNEQFF.

This clonotype has ten or more counts. The chain recombines TRBV2 with TRBJ1-1; perhaps TRBD1 as D (6 bases). The CDR3 sequence is 14 residues long. Trimming removed 7 bases from V and 1 base from J, with 13 bases in between. Per the germline V gene, CDR1 is SNHLY and CDR2 is FYNNEI. The CDR3 coding sequence is TGTGCCAGCACTGCCGGGACACAGAACACTGAAGCTTTCTTT. This translates into CASTAGTQNTEAFF.

This clonotype appeared many times. The rearrangement links TRBV27 to TRBJ2-7, with D unresolved. Trimming removed 5 bases from V and 6 bases from J, with 17 bases in between. CDR3 size: 14 residues. The germline CDR1 and CDR2 sequences are MNHEY and SMNVEV (reference sequence). In DNA form, the CDR3 reads TGTGCCAGCAGTCCCCTCGGCGTTCATCGCGAGCAGTACTTC. This sequence encodes CASSPLGVHREQYF.

J is TRBJ2-7 and V is TRBV10-3; 7 nucleotides align to TRBD1. The CDR3 covers 14 residues. Germline lookup yields CDR1 ENHRY and CDR2 SYGVKD. The V gene end was trimmed by 0 bases and the J gene end by 2 bases; junction bases not matched to a gene: 1. CDR3 DNA sequence: TGTGCCATCAGTGAGTCGACAGGGACCTACGAGCAGTACTTC. Protein sequence: CAISESTGTYEQYF.

In this sample, this clonotype turned up many times. This rearrangement joins TRBV29-1 to TRBJ2-5, with unresolved D. Germline V gene data show CDR1 as SQVTM and CDR2 as ANQGSEA. With 3 bases removed from V and 5 bases from J, the gap between germline ends came to 10 bases. The CDR3 totals 12 residues. The CDR3 DNA sequence: TGCAGCGTTGATGGCGTGTGGGAGACCCAGTACTTC. This gives the protein CSVDGVWETQYF.

This clonotype was counted ten times or more. This chain connects TRBV5-1 to TRBJ2-7; 8 nucleotides line up with TRBD2. The CDR3 has 16 residues. The germline V gene has CDR1 SGHRS and CDR2 YFSETQ. The V and J ends lost 0 bases and 3 bases, in that order; junction bases with no gene match: 8. The CDR3 DNA reads as TGCGCCAGCAGCTTGGTTGGTAGCGGGACGCTCTACGAGCAGTACTTC. Translated, it gives CASSLVGSGTLYEQYF.